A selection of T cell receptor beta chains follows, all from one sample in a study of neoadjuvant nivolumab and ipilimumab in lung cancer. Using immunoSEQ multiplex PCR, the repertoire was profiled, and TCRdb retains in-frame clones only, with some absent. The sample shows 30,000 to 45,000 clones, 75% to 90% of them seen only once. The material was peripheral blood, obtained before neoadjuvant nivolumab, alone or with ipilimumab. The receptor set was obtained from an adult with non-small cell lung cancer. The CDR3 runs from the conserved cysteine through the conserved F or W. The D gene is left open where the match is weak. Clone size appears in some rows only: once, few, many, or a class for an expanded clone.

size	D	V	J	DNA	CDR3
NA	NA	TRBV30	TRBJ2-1	TGTGCCTGGAGTGCCGCGTTTGATGAGCAGTTCTTC	CAWSAAFDEQFF
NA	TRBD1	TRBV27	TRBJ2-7	TGTGCCAGCAGTTTTCTGGGTCCAGGGGGTGAGCAGTACTTC	CASSFLGPGGEQYF
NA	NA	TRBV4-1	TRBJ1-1	TGCGCCAGCAGCCAAGATGCGACGGTCAACACTGAAGCTTTCTTT	CASSQDATVNTEAFF
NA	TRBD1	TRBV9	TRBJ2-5	TGTGCCAGCAGCGTAAAGGGACAGGGAGGGGGGACCCAGTACTTC	CASSVKGQGGGTQYF
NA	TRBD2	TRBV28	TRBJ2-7	TGTGCCAGCAGACGAGCGGGAGACTCCTACGAGCAGTACTTC	CASRRAGDSYEQYF
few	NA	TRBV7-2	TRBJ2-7	TGTGCCAGCAGCCACTACTCCAGCGGGACAGTCGGGTTGGGCGAGCAGTACTTC	CASSHYSSGTVGLGEQYF
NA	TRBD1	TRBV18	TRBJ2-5	TGTGCCAGCTCACCTCTCTCGGGACAGGGGGCGGAGACCCAGTACTTC	CASSPLSGQGAETQYF
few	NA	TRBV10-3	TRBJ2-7	TGTGCCCGCTTCGGGGAGCAGTACTTC	CARFGEQYF
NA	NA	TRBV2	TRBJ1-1	TGTGCCAGCAGTGGACAGTTTTACACTGAAGCTTTCTTT	CASSGQFYTEAFF
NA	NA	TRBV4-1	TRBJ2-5	TGCGCCAGCAGCCAAGTGCCCGGGGGTCAAGAGACCCAGTACTTC	CASSQVPGGQETQYF
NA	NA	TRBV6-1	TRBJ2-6	TGTGCCAGCAGCTCCTCTGGGGCCAACGTCCTGACTTTC	CASSSSGANVLTF
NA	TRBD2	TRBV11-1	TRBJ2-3	TGTGCCAGCAGCCAAGGGAGGGTAGGGAGGGCAGATACGCAGTATTTT	CASSQGRVGRADTQYF
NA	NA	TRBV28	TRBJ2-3	TGTGCCAGCAGTACGAGCACAGATACGCAGTATTTT	CASSTSTDTQYF
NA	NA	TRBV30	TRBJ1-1	TGTGCCTGGAGTGTTCAGGGGAACACTGAAGCTTTCTTT	CAWSVQGNTEAFF
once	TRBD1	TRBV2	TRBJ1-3	TGTGCCAGCAGTGGAAACAGGGGTGGAAACACCATATATTTT	CASSGNRGGNTIYF
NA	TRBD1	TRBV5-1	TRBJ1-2	TGCGCCAGCAGCCCGGAGACAGGGAGGTCCTATGGCTACACCTTC	CASSPETGRSYGYTF
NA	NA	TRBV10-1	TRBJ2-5	TGCGCCAGCAGTGTTAAGCCTAACGAGGAGACCCAGTACTTC	CASSVKPNEETQYF
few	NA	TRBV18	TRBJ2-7	TGTGCCAGCTCGCCGACGGGGTCCCTCTCCTACGAGCAGTACTTC	CASSPTGSLSYEQYF
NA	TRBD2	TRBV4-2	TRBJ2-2	TGTGCCAGCAGCCAAGGTCTAGCGGGAGGAAACACCGGGGAGCTGTTTTTT	CASSQGLAGGNTGELFF
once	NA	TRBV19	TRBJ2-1	TGTGCCAGTAGTATTCGGGACACAACCTACAATGAGCAGTTCTTC	CASSIRDTTYNEQFF
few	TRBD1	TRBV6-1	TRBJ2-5	TGTGCCAGCAGTAGGGACAGTCAAGAGACCCAGTACTTC	CASSRDSQETQYF
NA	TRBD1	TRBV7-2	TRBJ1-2	TGTGCCAGCAGCGATCGACAGGGGGGGGGCTACACCTTC	CASSDRQGGGYTF
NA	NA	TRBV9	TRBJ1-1	TGTGCCAGCGGGGGGATGAGAAACACTGAAGCTTTCTTT	CASGGMRNTEAFF